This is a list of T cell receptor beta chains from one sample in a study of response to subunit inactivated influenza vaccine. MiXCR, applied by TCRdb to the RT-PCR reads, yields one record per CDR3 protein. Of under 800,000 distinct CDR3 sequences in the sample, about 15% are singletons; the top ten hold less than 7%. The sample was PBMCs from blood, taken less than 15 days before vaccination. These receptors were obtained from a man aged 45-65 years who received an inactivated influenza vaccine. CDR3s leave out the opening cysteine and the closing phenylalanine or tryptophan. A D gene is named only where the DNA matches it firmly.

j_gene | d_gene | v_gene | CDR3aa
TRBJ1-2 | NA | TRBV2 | ASSETVTNYGYT
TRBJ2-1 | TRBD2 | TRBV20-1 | SARRSGGVSYNEQF
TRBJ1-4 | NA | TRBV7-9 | ASSLRSTNEKLF
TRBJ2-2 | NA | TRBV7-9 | ASSGSGGSRTGELF
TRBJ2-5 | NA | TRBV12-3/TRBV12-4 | ASSSAGRGQETQY
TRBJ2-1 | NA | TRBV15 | ATSQKKTINEQF
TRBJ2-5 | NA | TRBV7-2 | ASSPRGFRAETQY
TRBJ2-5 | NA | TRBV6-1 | ASGARATQY
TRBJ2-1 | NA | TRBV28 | ASSLSTRGARYNEQF
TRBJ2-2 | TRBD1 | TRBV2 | AFCAGTGNVARNTGELF
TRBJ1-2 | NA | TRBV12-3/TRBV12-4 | ASSSFAGDHT
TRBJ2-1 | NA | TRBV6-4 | ASSESASATYNEQF
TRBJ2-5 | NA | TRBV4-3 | ASSPGSAQTQY
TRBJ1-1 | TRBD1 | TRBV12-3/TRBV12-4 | ASSQGGWTEAF
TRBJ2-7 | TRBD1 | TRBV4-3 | ASSQRGDRPSYEQY
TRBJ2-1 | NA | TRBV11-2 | ASSLGITDQF
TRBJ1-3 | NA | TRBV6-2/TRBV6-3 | ASSWGRSGNTIY
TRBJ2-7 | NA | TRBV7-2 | ASSFLEGQYEQY
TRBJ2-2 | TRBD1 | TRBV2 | ASAQGVNTGELF
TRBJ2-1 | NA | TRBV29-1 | SVEGNDKFNEQF
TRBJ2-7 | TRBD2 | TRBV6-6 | ASTAGGIAEQY
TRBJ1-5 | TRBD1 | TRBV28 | ASSTEGQGNQPQH
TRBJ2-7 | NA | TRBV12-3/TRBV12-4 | ASSLGVTHEQY
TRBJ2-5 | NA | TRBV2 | ASRSEETQY
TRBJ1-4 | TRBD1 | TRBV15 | ATSRDLTGVEKLF